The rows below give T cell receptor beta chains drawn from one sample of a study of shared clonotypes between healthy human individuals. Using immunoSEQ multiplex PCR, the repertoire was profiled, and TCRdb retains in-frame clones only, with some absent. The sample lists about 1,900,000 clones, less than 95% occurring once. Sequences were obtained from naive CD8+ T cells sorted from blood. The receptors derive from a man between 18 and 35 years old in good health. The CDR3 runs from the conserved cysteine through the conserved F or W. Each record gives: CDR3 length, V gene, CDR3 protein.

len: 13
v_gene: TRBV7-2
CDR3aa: CASSPTVNTEAFF

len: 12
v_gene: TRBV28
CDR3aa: CATKDGNQPQHF

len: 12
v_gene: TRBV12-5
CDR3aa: CASGQGNYGYTF

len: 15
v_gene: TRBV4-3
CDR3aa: CASSQEASGAYEQYF

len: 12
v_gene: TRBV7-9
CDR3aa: CASSLSPHEQYF

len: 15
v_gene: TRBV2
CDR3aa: CASSELLRSGDTQYF

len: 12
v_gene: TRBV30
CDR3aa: CAWSTGPDTQYF

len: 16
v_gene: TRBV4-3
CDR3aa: CASSQEGGGKDEKLFF

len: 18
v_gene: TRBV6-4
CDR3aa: CASSRLAGTRGGSYEQYF

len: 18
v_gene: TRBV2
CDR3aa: CASSDGGLAGLNTGELFF

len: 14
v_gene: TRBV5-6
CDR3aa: CASSGSGVYNEQFF

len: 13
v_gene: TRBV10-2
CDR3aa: CASSEGQSYEQYF

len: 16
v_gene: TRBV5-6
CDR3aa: CASSLEREMSYNEQFF

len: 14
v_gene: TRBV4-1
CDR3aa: CASSQDSRTDTQYF

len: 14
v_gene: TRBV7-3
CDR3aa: CASSLTGGYETQYF

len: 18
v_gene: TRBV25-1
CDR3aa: CASSEELTSGLSTDTQYF

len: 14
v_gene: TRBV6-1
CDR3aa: CASSEFRGDEKLFF

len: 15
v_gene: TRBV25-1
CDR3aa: CASSLQRQGSYEQYF

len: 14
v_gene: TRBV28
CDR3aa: CASSLAGGNNEQFF

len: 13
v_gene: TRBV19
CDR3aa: CASSIYTKETQYF

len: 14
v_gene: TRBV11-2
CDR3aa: CASSLVPVIDEQYF

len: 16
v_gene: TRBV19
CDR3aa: CASSIGGEGLDTEAFF

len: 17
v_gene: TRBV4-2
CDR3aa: CASSPPPSGIGFYEQYF

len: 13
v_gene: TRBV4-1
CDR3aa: CASSQGGRNTIYF

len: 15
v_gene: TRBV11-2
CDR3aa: CASSSLTGLNTEAFF